The 20 T cell receptor beta chains in this list originate from one sample, sequenced in a study of tumor-infiltrating lymphocytes in primary liver carcinoma. Both RNA and DNA were isolated together from approximately 22-30 mg of bulk tissue that had not been sorted. A primer in the constant region served to generate TCR beta cDNA from about 480 ng of total RNA. Investigators got TCR beta libraries out of three nested multiplex PCR rounds, done with slightly modified ARM-PCR. Forward primers for TRBV1-TRBV30 and a C-beta reverse primer served the first two PCR rounds, at 10 cycles each. One entry per CDR3 protein results from TCRdb running MiXCR on the multiplex PCR reads. Seen here are about 35,000 distinct CDR3 sequences, just under 75% observed once, and the top ten hold less than 20%. Sequencing was carried out using liver tumor tissue from sampling region 4. The subset here: tumor region T4, right-lateral pole. These receptors originate from a middle-aged man with primary liver carcinoma and hepatitis B virus infection.

This clonotype was observed a handful of times. J is TRBJ2-1 and V is TRBV15; weak D call: TRBD1 (7 bases). CDR1 is LNHNV and CDR2 is YYDKDF in the germline V gene (reference sequence). V was cut by 1 base and J by 10 bases, with 14 bases left in between. There are 14 residues in the CDR3. The CDR3 sequence is CATSRGQGGREQFF. CDR3 nucleotides: TGTGCCACCAGCAGAGGCCAGGGGGGACGGGAGCAGTTCTTC.

On this clonotype itself: An end of the junction differs from the germline gene, which may be a read error. CDR3 region: CANSHDRVGQETQYF. The CDR3 coding sequence is TGCGCCAACAGCCATGACAGGGTTGGCCAAGAGACCCAGTACTTC. The chain carries TRBV5-1 and TRBJ2-5; TRBD1 agrees at 7 bases. Germline V gene sequence: CDR1 SGHRS, CDR2 YFSETQ. CDR3 length: 15 residues. Full variable domain (remainder filled in from reference TRBV5-1 and TRBJ2-5): KAGVTQTPRYLIKTRGQQVTLSCSPISGHRSVSWYQQTPGQGLQFLFEYFSETQRNKGNFPGRFSGRQFSNSRSEMNVSTLELGDSALYLCANSHDRVGQETQYFGPGTRLLVL.

V is TRBV7-9 and J is TRBJ1-2; TRBD1 is a possible D gene (5 bases). The CDR3 is 14 amino acids. CDR1 and CDR2 (germline): SEHNR, FQNEAQ (reference sequence). Trimming shortened V by 8 bases and J by 10 bases, and 23 bases separated the two germline ends. The CDR3 region has the DNA TGTGCCAGCTGCACATCTGGGGGAGAGCTGGACTACACCTTC. Protein sequence: CASCTSGGELDYTF.

This clonotype has just one count. The chain joins TRBV5-1 to TRBJ2-1; 9 bases fit TRBD1. The CDR3 length is 13 residues. Germline CDR1 reads SGHRS; CDR2 reads YFSETQ. Trimming cost V 8 bases and J 5 bases; bases outside gene matches: 5. CDR3 nucleotides: TGCGCCAGAGGGACAGGGCAGGACAATGAGCAGTTCTTC. Protein product: CARGTGQDNEQFF.

The rearrangement uses TRBV28 and TRBJ2-3; 8 bases match TRBD2. The V and J ends lost 9 bases and 5 bases, in that order; junction bases with no gene match: 10. Germline CDR1 and CDR2: MDHEN and SYDVKM. The CDR3 is made up of 14 amino acids. CDR3 sequence reads: CASAYRGGIDTQYF. As DNA, the CDR3 is TGTGCCAGTGCGTATCGGGGGGGGATAGATACGCAGTATTTT.

About this clonotype itself: The junction differs from germline at one of its ends, possibly a read error. V usage is TRBV14 and J usage is TRBJ2-6; D is ambiguous. The germline V gene has CDR1 SGHDN and CDR2 FVKESK. This CDR3 is built from 15 residues. This CDR3 is CASTQGAAGASVLTF. The CDR3 DNA is TGTGCCAGCACCCAAGGCGCAGCTGGAGCCAGCGTCCTGACTTTC.

The V call is TRBV11-1, the J call TRBJ2-4; tentatively, D is TRBD1 (6 bases). Per germline, CDR1 SGHAT and CDR2 FQDESV (reference sequence). Trimming left V 4 bases short and J 7 bases short, with 23 bases between. The CDR3 loop spans 17 amino acids. The CDR3 sequence is CASSSQVQGASKNIQYF. CDR3 nucleotide sequence: TGTGCCAGCAGCTCTCAGGTACAGGGAGCATCAAAGAACATTCAGTACTTC.

Concerning this clonotype: The conserved phenylalanine or tryptophan normally closing the CDR3 is absent here, so this likely arose from a read error. V gene TRBV11-1 combines with J gene TRBJ2-4; TRBD2 matches 10 bases. The CDR3 runs to 17 residues. Germline CDR1 and CDR2: SGHAT and FQDESV (reference sequence). The CDR3 sequence: CVSSFPETSGSKNIQYL. DNA for the CDR3: TGTGTCAGCAGCTTTCCCGAGACTAGCGGGTCCAAAAACATTCAGTACCTC.

The genes are TRBV12-3 or TRBV12-4 and TRBJ2-3; D is undetermined. Trimming stripped 5 bases from V and 3 bases from J, with 12 bases between. The CDR3 totals 14 residues. The CDR3 DNA reads as TGTGCCAGCAGTCCCAACGGGTTTACAGATACGCAGTATTTT. Protein sequence: CASSPNGFTDTQYF.

With regard to this clonotype: A much larger clonotype is one base distant, so this may be a read error. The J gene is TRBJ2-7, the V gene TRBV18; D gene unclear. The CDR3 has 12 residues. In germline, CDR1 is KGHSH, CDR2 LQKENI. V dropped 5 bases and J dropped 6 bases, with 11 bases sitting between them. This chain's CDR3 is CASSADSVEQYF. CDR3 in DNA: TGTGCCAGCTCAGCCGATTCCGTCGAGCAGTACTTC.

This chain joins TRBV18 and TRBJ2-1; D possibly corresponds to TRBD2 (5 bases). Trimming left V 2 bases short and J 7 bases short, with 15 bases between. The CDR3 is 15 residues long. Germline CDR1 reads KGHSH; CDR2 reads LQKENI. The chain's CDR3 is CASSPSSRIRNEQFF. As DNA, the CDR3 is TGTGCCAGCTCACCATCTAGCAGGATTAGGAATGAGCAGTTCTTC.

Worth noting for this clonotype: Just one base apart from a much larger clone, this may be a read error. The V and J genes are TRBV20-1 and TRBJ2-7; 9 nucleotides align to TRBD2. V was pared by 3 bases and J by 3 bases, with 12 bases of the junction left unmatched. Germline V gene lookup returns CDR1 DFQATT and CDR2 SNEGSKA (reference sequence). This CDR3 region has 16 residues. CDR3 region: CSASPRASGIGYEQYF. CDR3 nucleotide sequence: TGCAGTGCTAGTCCTCGGGCTAGCGGGATAGGCTACGAGCAGTACTTC.

This sequence joins TRBV6-2 or TRBV6-3 and TRBJ2-7, with 7 bases that match TRBD2. Germline V gene data show CDR1 as MNHEY and CDR2 as SVGEGT. The CDR3 consists of 15 residues. Trimming at V came to 9 bases and at J to 4 bases, leaving 15 bases not matched to a gene. CDR3 sequence (DNA): TGTGCCAGTACCACTCCGGCTAGCGGAGGGTACGAGCAGTACTTC. Residues: CASTTPASGGYEQYF.

On this clonotype: Sequence at one end of the junction differs from germline and may be a read error. The chain's CDR3 is CVSSGKRSYERYF. In DNA form, the CDR3 reads TGTGTCAGCAGTGGGAAGCGATCCTACGAGCGGTACTTC. This chain links TRBV11-1 with TRBJ2-7; no firm D call. Per germline, CDR1 SGHAT and CDR2 FQDESV (reference sequence). The CDR3 extends over 13 amino acids.

This clonotype was seen a handful of times. The conserved closing phenylalanine or tryptophan is absent in this CDR3, likely reflecting a read error. The CDR3: CAIGDRATRPQHS. CDR3 bases: TGTGCCATCGGGGACAGGGCCACGCGGCCCCAGCATTCT. The chain joins TRBV6-2 or TRBV6-3 to TRBJ1-5; 9 bases line up with TRBD1. The CDR3 spans 13 residues. Germline V gene lookup returns CDR1 MNHEY and CDR2 SVGEGT. V dropped 10 bases and J dropped 9; count of bases not matched to a gene: 10.

Worth noting for this clonotype: The junction departs from germline at one end; a sequencing error may be responsible. This chain connects TRBV28 to TRBJ2-4, with TRBD1 identical over 9 bases. There are 14 residues in the CDR3. Germline V lookup: CDR1 MDHEN, CDR2 SYDVKM. Here the CDR3 DNA reads TGTGTCGGCAGGCCTCCGGGACAGGGAAACATTCAATACTTC. Translation gives CVGRPPGQGNIQYF.

Notes on this clonotype: This likely comes from a read error, as the CDR3 has no conserved phenylalanine or tryptophan at its end. This chain links TRBV29-1 with TRBJ1-5; weak D call: TRBD1 (6 bases). The CDR3 is 13 amino acids. Germline lookup yields CDR1 SQVTM and CDR2 ANQGSEA. CDR3 protein: CSAGGGANRPQHL. CDR3 sequence (DNA): TGCAGTGCCGGAGGGGGGGCGAATCGGCCCCAGCATTTG.

Regarding this clonotype: The junction departs from germline at one end; a sequencing error may be responsible. The CDR3 reads CASTPSGFGEQHF. Here the CDR3 DNA reads TGTGCCAGCACTCCTTCGGGCTTCGGCGAGCAGCACTTC. The chain combines TRBV28 with TRBJ2-7, with no clear D. CDR1 and CDR2 from the germline V gene are MDHEN and SYDVKM. The CDR3 runs 13 residues.

Turning to this clonotype: A much larger clone lies a single base off, so this may be a read error. The CDR3 does not end in the conserved phenylalanine or tryptophan, so this is likely a read error. The chain carries TRBV4-2 and TRBJ1-2, with 7 bases lining up with TRBD1. The CDR3 runs to 13 residues. V trimming: 3 bases; J trimming: 5 bases; junction bases outside the gene matches: 3. Germline V gives CDR1 LGHNA, CDR2 YNFKEQ. The chain's CDR3 is CASSHTGDYGYTL. As DNA, the CDR3 is TGTGCCAGCAGCCATACAGGGGATTATGGCTACACCCTC.

The chain uses TRBV12-3 or TRBV12-4 and TRBJ1-6; 9 bases match TRBD1. The CDR3 is 16 amino acids. Trimming at V came to 4 bases and at J to 11 bases, leaving 12 bases not matched to a gene. The CDR3 DNA reads as TGTGCCAGCAGTTCGGGGTACAGGGGGCGGAATCCACCCCTCCACTTT. Amino acid sequence: CASSSGYRGRNPPLHF.